Below, one T cell receptor (beta chain) is given with its context. Its matching antigen is unknown. During colonoscopy, one to two rectal pinch biopsies were collected. The diagnostic colonoscopy in ulcerative colitis patients preceded any immunosuppressive treatment. This specimen comes from a study of pediatric ulcerative colitis. General study findings and limits: Rectal pinch biopsies may include blood-derived T cells.

V lost 0 bases and J lost 9; bases outside the gene matches: 11. Germline CDR1 is LGHNA and CDR2 is YSLEER. The CDR3 spans 17 residues. The table came from immunoSEQ multiplex PCR; TCRdb's copy has only in-frame clones and leaves some out. The sample lists fewer than 30,000 clones, about 67% seen once, with 7.8% in the top ten. J is TRBJ2-1 and V is TRBV4-3, with 10 bases fitting TRBD1. The source material was gut tissue. The clonotype comes from a boy between 10 and 17 years old with severe ulcerative colitis. CDR3 DNA: TGCGCCAGCAGCCAAGATCAGGCGGGACAGGGGATAGGTGAGCAGTTCTTC. Its translation: CASSQDQAGQGIGEQFF.